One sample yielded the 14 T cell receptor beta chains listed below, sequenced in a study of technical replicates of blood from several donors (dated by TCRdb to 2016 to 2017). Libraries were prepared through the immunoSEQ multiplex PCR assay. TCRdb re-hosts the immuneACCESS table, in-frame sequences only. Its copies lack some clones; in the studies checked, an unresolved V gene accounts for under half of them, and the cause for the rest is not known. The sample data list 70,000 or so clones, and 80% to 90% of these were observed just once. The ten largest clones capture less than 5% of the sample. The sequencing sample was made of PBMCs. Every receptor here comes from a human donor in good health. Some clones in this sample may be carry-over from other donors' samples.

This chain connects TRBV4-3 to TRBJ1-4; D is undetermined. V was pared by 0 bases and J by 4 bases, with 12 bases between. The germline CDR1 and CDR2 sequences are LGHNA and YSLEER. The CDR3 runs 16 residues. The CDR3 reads CASSQEVAGGNEKLFF. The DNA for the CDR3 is TGCGCCAGCAGCCAAGAGGTCGCGGGAGGTAATGAAAAACTGTTTTTT.

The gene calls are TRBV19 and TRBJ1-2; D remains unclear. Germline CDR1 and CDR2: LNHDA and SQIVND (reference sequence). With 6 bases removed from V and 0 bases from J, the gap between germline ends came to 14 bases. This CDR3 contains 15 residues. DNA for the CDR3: TGTGCCAGTAGGGCGACCGGAGCCGCTAACTATGGCTACACCTTC. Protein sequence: CASRATGAANYGYTF.

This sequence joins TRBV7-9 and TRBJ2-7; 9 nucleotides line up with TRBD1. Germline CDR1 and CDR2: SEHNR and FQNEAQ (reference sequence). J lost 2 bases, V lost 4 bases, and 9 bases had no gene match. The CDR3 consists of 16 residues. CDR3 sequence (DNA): TGTGCCAGCAGCTCGCCCCCGGGACAGGGCCCCTACGAGCAGTACTTC. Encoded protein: CASSSPPGQGPYEQYF. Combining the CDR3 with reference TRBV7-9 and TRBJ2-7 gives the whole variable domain DTGVSQNPRHKITKRGQNVTFRCDPISEHNRLYWYRQTLGQGPEFLTYFQNEAQLEKSRLLSDRFSAERPKGSFSTLEIQRTEQGDSAMYLCASSSPPGQGPYEQYFGPGTRLTVT.

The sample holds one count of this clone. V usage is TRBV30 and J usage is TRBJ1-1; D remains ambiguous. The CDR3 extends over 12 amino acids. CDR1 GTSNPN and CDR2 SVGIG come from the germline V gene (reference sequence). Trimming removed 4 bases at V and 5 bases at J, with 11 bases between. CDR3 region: CAWMGGRTEAFF. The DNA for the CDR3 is TGTGCCTGGATGGGAGGCCGAACTGAAGCTTTCTTT.

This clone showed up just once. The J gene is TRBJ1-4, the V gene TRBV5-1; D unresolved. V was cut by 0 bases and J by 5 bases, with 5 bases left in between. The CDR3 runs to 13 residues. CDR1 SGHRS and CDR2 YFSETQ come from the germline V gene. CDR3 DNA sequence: TGCGCCAGCAGCTTGGTCAGGAATGAAAAACTGTTTTTT. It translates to CASSLVRNEKLFF.

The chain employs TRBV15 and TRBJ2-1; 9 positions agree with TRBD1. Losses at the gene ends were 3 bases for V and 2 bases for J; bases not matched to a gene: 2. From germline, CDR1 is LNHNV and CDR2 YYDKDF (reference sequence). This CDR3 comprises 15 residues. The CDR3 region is CATSRRQGAYNEQFF. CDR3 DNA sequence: TGTGCCACCAGCAGGAGACAGGGGGCCTACAATGAGCAGTTCTTC.

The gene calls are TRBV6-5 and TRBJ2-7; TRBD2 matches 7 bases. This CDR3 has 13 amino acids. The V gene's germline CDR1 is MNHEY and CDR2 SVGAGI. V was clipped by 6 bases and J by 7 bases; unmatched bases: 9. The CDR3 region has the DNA TGTGCCAGCAGACCCCGACTAGCTGAGGAGCAGTACTTC. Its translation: CASRPRLAEEQYF.

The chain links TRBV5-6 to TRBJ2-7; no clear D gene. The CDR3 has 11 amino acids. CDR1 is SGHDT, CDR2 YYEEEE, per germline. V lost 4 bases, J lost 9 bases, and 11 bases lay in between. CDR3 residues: CASSGYSGQYF. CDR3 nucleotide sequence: TGTGCCAGCAGCGGTTATTCCGGGCAGTACTTC.

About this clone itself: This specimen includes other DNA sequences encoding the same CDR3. CDR3 DNA: TGTGCCAGCAGTGAGGACAGGGGGCAAGGTGGCTACACCTTC. Encoded protein: CASSEDRGQGGYTF. The chain carries TRBV6-1 and TRBJ1-2; 11 nucleotides align to TRBD1. The germline V gene encodes CDR1 MNHNS and CDR2 SASEGT. V was pared by 3 bases and J by 7 bases, with 4 bases of the junction left unmatched. There are 14 residues in the CDR3.

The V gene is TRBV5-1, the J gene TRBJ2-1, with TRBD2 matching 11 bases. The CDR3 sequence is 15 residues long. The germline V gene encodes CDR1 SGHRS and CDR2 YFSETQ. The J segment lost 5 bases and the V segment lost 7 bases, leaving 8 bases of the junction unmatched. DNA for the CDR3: TGCGCCAGCTGTACCGGGACTAGCGGCAACAATGAGCAGTTCTTC. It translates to CASCTGTSGNNEQFF.

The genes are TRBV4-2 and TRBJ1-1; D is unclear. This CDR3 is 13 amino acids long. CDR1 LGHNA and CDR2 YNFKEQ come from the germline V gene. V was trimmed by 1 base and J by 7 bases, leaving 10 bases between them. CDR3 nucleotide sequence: TGTGCCAGCAGCCAAGTCGGAGGGAATGAAGCTTTCTTT. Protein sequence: CASSQVGGNEAFF.

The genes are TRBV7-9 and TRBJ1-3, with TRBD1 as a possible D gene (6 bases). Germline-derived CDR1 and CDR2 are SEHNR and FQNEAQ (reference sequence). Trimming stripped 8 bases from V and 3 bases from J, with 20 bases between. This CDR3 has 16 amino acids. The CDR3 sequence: CASPTPTDRYGNTIYF. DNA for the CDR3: TGTGCCAGCCCCACCCCCACGGACAGATATGGAAACACCATATATTTT.

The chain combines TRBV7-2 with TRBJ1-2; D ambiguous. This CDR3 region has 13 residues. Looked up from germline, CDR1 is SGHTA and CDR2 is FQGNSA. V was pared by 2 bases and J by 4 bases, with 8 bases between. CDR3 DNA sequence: TGTGCCAGCAGCTTAAATCCCTCCTATGGCTACACCTTC. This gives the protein CASSLNPSYGYTF. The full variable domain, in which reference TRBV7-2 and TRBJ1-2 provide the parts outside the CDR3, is GAGVSQSPSNKVTEKGKDVELRCDPISGHTALYWYRQSLGQGLEFLIYFQGNSAPDKSGLPSDRFSAERTGGSVSTLTIQRTQQEDSAVYLCASSLNPSYGYTFGSGTRLTVV.

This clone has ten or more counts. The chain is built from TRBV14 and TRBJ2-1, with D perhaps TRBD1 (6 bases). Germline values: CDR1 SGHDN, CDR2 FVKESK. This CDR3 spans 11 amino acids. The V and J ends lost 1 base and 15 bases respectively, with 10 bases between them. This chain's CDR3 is CASSQGTEPFF. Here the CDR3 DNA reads TGTGCCAGCAGCCAAGGGACAGAACCGTTCTTC.